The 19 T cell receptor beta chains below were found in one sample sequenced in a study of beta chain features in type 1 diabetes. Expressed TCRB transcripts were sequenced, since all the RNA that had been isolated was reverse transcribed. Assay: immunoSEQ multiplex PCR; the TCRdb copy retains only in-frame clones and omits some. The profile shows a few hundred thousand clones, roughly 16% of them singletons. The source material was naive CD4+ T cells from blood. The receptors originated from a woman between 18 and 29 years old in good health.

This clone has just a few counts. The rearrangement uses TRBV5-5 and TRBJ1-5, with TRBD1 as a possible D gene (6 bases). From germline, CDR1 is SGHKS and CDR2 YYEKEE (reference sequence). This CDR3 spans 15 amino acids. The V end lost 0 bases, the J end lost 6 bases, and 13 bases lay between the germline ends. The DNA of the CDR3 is TGTGCCAGCAGCTTGGAGGGCAGGGGCAGTCAGCCCCAGCATTTT. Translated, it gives CASSLEGRGSQPQHF.

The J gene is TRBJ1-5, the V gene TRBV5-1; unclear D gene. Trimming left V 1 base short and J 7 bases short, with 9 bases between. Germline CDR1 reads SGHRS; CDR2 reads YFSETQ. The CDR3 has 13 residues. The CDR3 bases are TGCGCCAGCAGCTTGTCGGTGGAGCAGCCCCAGCATTTT. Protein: CASSLSVEQPQHF.

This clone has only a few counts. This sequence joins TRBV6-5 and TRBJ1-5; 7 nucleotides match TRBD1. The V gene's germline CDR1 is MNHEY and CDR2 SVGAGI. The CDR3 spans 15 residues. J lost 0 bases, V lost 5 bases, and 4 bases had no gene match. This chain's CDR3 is CASSMDRTSNQPQHF. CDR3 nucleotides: TGTGCCAGCAGTATGGACAGGACTAGCAATCAGCCCCAGCATTTT.

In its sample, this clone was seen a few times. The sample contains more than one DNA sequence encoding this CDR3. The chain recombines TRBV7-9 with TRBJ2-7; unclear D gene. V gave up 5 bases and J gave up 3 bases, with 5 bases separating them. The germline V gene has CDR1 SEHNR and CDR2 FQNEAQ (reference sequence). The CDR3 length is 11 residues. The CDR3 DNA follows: TGTGCCAGCAGCCTCAGCTACGAGCAGTACTTC. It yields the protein CASSLSYEQYF.

CDR3 in amino acids: CASTAPGPTEAFF. In DNA form, the CDR3 reads TGTGCCAGCACCGCGCCAGGGCCCACTGAAGCTTTCTTT. The V call is TRBV2, the J call TRBJ1-1; D is possibly TRBD1 (5 bases). The CDR3 has 13 amino acids. Germline lookup yields CDR1 SNHLY and CDR2 FYNNEI. The germline V and J ends were trimmed by 7 bases and 4 bases, with 13 bases remaining between them.

CDR3 amino acids: CASSGSGVTDTQYF. Here the CDR3 DNA reads TGCGCCAGCAGCGGTAGCGGGGTCACAGATACGCAGTATTTT. The chain uses TRBV5-1 and TRBJ2-3; 8 nucleotides align to TRBD2. Trimming cost V 4 bases and J 2 bases; bases outside gene matches: 3. From germline, CDR1 is SGHRS and CDR2 YFSETQ. CDR3 length: 14 residues.

The CDR3 loop is CASSLFAEAFF. In nucleotides, the CDR3 is TGTGCCAGCAGCTTGTTCGCTGAAGCTTTCTTT. The chain uses TRBV7-9 and TRBJ1-1; D unresolved. CDR1 is SEHNR, CDR2 FQNEAQ, per germline (reference sequence). V was pared by 3 bases and J by 6 bases, with 5 bases between. The CDR3 contains 11 residues.

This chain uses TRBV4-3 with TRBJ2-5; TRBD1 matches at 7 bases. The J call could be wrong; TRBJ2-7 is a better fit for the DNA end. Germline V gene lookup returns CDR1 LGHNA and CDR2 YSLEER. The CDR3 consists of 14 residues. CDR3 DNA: TGCGCCAGCAGCTTCAGGGACAGATCCTACGAGCAGTACTTC. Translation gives CASSFRDRSYEQYF.

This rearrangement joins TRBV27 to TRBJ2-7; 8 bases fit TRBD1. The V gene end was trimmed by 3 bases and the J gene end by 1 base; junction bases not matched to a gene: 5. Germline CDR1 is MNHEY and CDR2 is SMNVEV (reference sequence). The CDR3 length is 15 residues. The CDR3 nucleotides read TGTGCCAGCAGTTTGAAGCAGGGGGCATCCTACGAGCAGTACTTC. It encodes CASSLKQGASYEQYF.

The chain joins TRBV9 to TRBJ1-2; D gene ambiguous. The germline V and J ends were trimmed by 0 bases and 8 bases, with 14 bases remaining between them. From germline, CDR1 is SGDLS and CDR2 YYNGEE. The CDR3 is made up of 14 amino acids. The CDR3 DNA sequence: TGTGCCAGCAGCGTAGCCGGTGACACCCTGGGCTACACCTTC. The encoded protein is CASSVAGDTLGYTF.

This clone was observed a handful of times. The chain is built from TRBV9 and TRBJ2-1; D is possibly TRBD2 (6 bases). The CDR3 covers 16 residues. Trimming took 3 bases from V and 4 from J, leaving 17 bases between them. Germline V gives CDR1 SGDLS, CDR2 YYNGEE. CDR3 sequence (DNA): TGTGCCAGCAGCGGCCTACCGGGACTGATGTACAATGAGCAGTTCTTC. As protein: CASSGLPGLMYNEQFF.

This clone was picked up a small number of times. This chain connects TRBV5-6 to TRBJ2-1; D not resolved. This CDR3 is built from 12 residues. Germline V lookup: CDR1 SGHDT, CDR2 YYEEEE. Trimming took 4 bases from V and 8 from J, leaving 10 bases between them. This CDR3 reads CASSPTQHEQFF. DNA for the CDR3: TGTGCCAGCAGCCCTACCCAACATGAGCAGTTCTTC.

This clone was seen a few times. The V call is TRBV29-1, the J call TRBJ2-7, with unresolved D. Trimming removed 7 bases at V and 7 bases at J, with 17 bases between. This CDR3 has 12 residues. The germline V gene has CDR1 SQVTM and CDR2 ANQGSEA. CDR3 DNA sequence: TGCAGCGCTGACCAAGAGGCTGGGGAGCAGTACTTC. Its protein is CSADQEAGEQYF.

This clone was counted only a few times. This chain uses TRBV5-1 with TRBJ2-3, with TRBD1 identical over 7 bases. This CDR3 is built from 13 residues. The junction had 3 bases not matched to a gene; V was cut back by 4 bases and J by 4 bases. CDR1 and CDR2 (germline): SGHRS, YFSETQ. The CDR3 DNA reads TGCGCCAGCAGCCCTGGGACAGCAGATACGCAGTATTTT. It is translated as CASSPGTADTQYF.

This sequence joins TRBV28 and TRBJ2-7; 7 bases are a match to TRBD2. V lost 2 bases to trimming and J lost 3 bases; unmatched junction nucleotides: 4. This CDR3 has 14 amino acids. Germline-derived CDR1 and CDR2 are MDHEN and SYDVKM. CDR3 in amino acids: CASSLRRGGYEQYF. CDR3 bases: TGTGCCAGCAGTTTACGGCGCGGGGGCTACGAGCAGTACTTC.

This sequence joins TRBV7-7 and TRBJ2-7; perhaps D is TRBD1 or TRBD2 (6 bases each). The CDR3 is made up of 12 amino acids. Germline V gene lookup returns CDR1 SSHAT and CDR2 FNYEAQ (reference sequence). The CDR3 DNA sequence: TGTGCTAGCGGCAGGGGAACTGGCGAGCAGTACTTC. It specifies CASGRGTGEQYF.

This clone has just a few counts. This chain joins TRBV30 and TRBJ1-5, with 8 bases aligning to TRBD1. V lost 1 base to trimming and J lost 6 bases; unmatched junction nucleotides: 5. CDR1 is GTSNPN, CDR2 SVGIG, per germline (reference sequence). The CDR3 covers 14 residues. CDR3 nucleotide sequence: TGTGCCTGGAGTGCCGGACAGGGACGTCAGCCCCAGCATTTT. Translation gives CAWSAGQGRQPQHF.

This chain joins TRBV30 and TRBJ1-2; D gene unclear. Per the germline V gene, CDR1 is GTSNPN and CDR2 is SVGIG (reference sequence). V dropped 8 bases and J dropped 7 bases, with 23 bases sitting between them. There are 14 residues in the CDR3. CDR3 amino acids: CAGEKSGLILGYTF. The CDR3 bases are TGTGCCGGTGAAAAGAGCGGACTTATCCTTGGCTACACCTTC.

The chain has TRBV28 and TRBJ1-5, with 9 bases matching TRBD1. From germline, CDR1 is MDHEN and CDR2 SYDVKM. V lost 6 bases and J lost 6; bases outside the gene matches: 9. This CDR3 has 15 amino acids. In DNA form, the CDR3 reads TGTGCCAGCAGCCGTGACAGGGGGATGGGTCAGCCCCAGCATTTT. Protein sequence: CASSRDRGMGQPQHF.